Following are 2 T cell receptor beta chains from one sample sequenced in a study of Ad26.COV2.S vaccination and SARS-CoV-2 variants. The treatment here: some 20 received Ad26.COV2.S at low or high dose, single or two shots; five or six received placebo; per-sample allocation not given. Following the first vaccine or placebo injection, samples were taken on day 63. Clones were read by immunoSEQ multiplex PCR, and TCRdb kept only the in-frame ones, dropping some. The data hold approximately 450,000 clones, with approximately 92% observed a single time. Here the sequenced sample was peripheral blood, taken in a trial of Ad26.COV2.S vaccine versus placebo. The receptors come from a person between 18 and 65 years old who received the Ad26.COV2.S COVID-19 vaccine or a placebo.

In DNA form, the CDR3 reads TGTGCCAGTAGTATGGGCAAATACATAATGGGCTACACCTTC. This encodes CASSMGKYIMGYTF. V and J are TRBV19 and TRBJ1-2, with unresolved D. Trimming removed 3 bases at V and 8 bases at J, with 16 bases between. CDR3 length: 14 amino acids. The germline V gene encodes CDR1 LNHDA and CDR2 SQIVND (reference sequence).

V gene TRBV4-3 combines with J gene TRBJ2-1; possibly TRBD2 for D (6 bases). The CDR3 consists of 17 residues. Germline V lookup: CDR1 LGHNA, CDR2 YSLEER. With 1 base removed from V and 1 base from J, the gap between germline ends came to 14 bases. CDR3 region: CASSQGSAGLSYNEQFF. The CDR3 DNA sequence: TGCGCCAGCAGCCAAGGATCAGCGGGTCTTTCCTACAATGAGCAGTTCTTC.